The 3 T cell receptor beta chains presented below share a single source sample, sequenced in a study of cytomegalovirus exposure and HLA in healthy donors. With 60 Vbeta and 13 Jbeta primers, the PCR was carried out. Here immunoSEQ multiplex PCR was the method, and the copy in TCRdb shows in-frame clones only, minus some. This table has 150,000 to 200,000 clones, around 80% appearing once. The sequencing input was PBMCs. The receptors were gathered from a woman in her forties or fifties in good health and CMV-seronegative.

The chain joins TRBV7-2 to TRBJ2-5; 11 bases align to TRBD2. The DNA end lines up better with TRBJ2-7; the J call may be wrong. Germline V gives CDR1 SGHTA, CDR2 FQGNSA. This CDR3 has 15 residues. CDR3 in DNA: TGTGCCAGCAGCTACTCCGGGACTAGCGGCTACGAGCAGTACTTC. Residues: CASSYSGTSGYEQYF.

The V gene is TRBV23-1, the J gene TRBJ2-7; TRBD1 might be the D (7 bases). TRBV23-1 is treated as an ORF (open reading frame) with a function not yet certain. The CDR3 is made up of 13 amino acids. V was shortened by 7 bases and J by 7 bases, with 17 bases between the two germline ends. CDR3 sequence reads: CASNRPGGHEQYF. Here the CDR3 DNA reads TGCGCCAGCAACCGACCAGGGGGGCATGAGCAGTACTTC.

J is TRBJ1-1 and V is TRBV7-9; D is unclear. V was trimmed by 5 bases and J by 3 bases, leaving 7 bases between them. The CDR3 contains 12 residues. The germline gives CDR1 SEHNR, CDR2 FQNEAQ (reference sequence). This chain's CDR3 is CASSRRDTEAFF. For the CDR3, the DNA is TGTGCCAGCAGCCGTAGAGACACTGAAGCTTTCTTT.